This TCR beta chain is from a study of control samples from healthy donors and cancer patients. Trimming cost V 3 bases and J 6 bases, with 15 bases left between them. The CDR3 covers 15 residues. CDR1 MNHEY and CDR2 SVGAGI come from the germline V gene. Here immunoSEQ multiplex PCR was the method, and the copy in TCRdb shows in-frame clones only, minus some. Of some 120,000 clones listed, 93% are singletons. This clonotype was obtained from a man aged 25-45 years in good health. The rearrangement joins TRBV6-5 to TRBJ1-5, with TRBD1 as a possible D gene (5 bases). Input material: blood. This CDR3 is CASSYSVGVSQPQHF. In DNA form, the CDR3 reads TGTGCCAGCAGTTATAGCGTGGGGGTGAGTCAGCCCCAGCATTTT.